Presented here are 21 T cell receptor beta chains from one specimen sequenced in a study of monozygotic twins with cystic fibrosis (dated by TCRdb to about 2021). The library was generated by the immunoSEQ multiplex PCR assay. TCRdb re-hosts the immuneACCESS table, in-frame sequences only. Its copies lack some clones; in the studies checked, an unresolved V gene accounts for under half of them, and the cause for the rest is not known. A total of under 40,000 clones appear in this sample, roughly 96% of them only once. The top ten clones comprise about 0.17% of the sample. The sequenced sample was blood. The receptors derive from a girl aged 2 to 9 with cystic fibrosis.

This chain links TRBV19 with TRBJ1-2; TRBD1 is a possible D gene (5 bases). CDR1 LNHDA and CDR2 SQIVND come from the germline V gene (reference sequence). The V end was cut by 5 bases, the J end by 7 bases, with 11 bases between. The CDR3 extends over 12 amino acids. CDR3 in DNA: TGTGCCAGTAGTCCACGGGACCGTGGCTACACCTTC. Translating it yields CASSPRDRGYTF. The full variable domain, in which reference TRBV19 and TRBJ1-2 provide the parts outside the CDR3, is DGGITQSPKYLFRKEGQNVTLSCEQNLNHDAMYWYRQDPGQGLRLIYYSQIVNDFQKGDIAEGYSVSREKKESFPLTVTSAQKNPTAFYLCASSPRDRGYTFGSGTRLTVV.

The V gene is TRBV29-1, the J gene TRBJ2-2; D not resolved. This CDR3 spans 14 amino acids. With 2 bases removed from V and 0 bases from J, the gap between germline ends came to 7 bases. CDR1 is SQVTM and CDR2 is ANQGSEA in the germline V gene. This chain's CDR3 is CSVELNSNTGELFF. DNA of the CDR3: TGCAGCGTTGAACTAAACTCGAACACCGGGGAGCTGTTTTTT.

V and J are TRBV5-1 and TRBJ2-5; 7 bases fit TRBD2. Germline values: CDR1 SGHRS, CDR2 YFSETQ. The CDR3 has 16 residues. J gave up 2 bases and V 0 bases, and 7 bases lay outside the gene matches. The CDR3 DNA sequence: TGCGCCAGCAGCTTGGGGGCCAGCGGGGAACAAGAGACCCAGTACTTC. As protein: CASSLGASGEQETQYF.

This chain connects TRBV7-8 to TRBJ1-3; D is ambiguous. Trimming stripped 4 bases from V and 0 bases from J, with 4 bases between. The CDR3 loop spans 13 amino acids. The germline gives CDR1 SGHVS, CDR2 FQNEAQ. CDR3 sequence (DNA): TGTGCCAGCAGCTCGGGCTCTGGAAACACCATATATTTT. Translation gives CASSSGSGNTIYF.

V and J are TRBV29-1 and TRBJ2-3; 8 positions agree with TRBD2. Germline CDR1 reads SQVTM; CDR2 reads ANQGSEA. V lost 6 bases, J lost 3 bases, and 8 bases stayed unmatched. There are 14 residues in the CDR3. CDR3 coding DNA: TGCAGCGTATGGAGACTAGCGACGACAGATACGCAGTATTTT. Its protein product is CSVWRLATTDTQYF.

CDR3 amino acids: CASNPRGSSYEQYF. The CDR3 region has the DNA TGTGCCAGCAACCCCCGGGGTAGTTCCTACGAGCAGTACTTC. V usage is TRBV28 and J usage is TRBJ2-7, with D possibly matching TRBD2 (5 bases). Trimming pared 7 bases from V and 1 base from J, leaving 14 bases between. The germline CDR1 and CDR2 sequences are MDHEN and SYDVKM. The CDR3 consists of 14 residues.

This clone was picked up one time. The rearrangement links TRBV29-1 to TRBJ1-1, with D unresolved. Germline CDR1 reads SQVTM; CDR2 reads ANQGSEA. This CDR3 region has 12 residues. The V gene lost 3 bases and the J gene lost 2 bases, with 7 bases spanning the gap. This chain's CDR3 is CSVEKGNTEAFF. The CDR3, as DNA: TGCAGCGTTGAGAAGGGAAACACTGAAGCTTTCTTT. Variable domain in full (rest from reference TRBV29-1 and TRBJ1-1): SAVISQKPSRDICQRGTSLTIQCQVDSQVTMMFWYRQQPGQSLTLIATANQGSEATYESGFVIDKFPISRPNLTFSTLTVSNMSPEDSSIYLCSVEKGNTEAFFGQGTRLTVV.

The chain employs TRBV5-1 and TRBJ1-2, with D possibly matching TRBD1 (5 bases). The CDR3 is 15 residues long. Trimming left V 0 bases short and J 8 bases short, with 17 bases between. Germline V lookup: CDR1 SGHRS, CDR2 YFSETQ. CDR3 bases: TGCGCCAGCAGCTTGGCCAGGGAGGGCGTGTACGGCTACACCTTC. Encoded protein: CASSLAREGVYGYTF.

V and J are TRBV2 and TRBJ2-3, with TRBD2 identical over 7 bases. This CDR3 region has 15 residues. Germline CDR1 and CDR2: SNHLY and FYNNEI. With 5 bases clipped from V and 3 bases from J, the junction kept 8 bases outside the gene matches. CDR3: CASSPTSLWTDTQYF. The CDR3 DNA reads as TGTGCCAGCAGTCCGACTAGCCTATGGACAGATACGCAGTATTTT.

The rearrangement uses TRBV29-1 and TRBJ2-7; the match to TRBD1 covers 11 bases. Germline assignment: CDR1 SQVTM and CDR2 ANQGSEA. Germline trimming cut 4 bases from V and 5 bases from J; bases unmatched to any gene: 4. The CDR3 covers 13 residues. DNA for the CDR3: TGCAGCGTTGCCCGGGACAGGGGGAACGAGCAGTACTTC. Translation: CSVARDRGNEQYF.

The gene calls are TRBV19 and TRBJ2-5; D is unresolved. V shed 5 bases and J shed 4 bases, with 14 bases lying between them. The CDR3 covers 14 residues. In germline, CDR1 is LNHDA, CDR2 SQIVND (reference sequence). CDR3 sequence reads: CASSPLEIPETQYF. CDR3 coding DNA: TGTGCCAGTAGTCCTCTGGAGATTCCAGAGACCCAGTACTTC.

CDR3 nucleotide sequence: TGTGCCAGCAGCTTAGCCGACACTTACAATGAGCAGTTCTTC. Protein sequence: CASSLADTYNEQFF. The chain uses TRBV7-2 and TRBJ2-1, with unresolved D. Germline CDR1 and CDR2: SGHTA and FQGNSA. The CDR3 loop spans 14 amino acids. Trimming removed 0 bases from V and 4 bases from J, with 7 bases in between.

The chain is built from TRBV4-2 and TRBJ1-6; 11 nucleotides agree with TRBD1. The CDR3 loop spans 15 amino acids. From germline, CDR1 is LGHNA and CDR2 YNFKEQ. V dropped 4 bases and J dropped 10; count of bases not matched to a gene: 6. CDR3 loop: CASSPRDRGRSPLHF. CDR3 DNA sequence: TGTGCCAGCAGCCCCCGGGACAGGGGGAGATCACCCCTCCACTTT.

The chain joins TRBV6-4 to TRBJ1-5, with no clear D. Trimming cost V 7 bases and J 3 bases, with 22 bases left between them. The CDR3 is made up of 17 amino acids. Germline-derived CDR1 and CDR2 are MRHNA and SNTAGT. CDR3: CASTGISSPGFNQPQHF. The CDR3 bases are TGTGCCAGCACAGGAATCTCGTCCCCCGGATTCAATCAGCCCCAGCATTTT.

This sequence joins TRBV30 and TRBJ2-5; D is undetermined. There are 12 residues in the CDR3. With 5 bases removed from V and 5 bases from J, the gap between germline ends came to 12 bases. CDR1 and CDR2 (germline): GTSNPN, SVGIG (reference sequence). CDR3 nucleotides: TGTGCCTGGGGCCTTTTTCGGGAGACCCAGTACTTC. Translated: CAWGLFRETQYF.

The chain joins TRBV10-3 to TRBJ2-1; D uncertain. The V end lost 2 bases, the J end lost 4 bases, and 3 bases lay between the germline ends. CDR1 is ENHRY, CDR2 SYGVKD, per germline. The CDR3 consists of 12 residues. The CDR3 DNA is TGTGCCATCAGTGAGCTGTACAATGAGCAGTTCTTC. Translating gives CAISELYNEQFF.

In nucleotides, the CDR3 is TGTGCCAGCAGTTCACACCCGAATCAGCCCCAGCATTTT. Protein: CASSSHPNQPQHF. V usage is TRBV7-2 and J usage is TRBJ1-5; D uncertain. CDR1 and CDR2 from the germline V gene are SGHTA and FQGNSA. Trimming removed 6 bases at V and 4 bases at J, with 10 bases between. The CDR3 consists of 13 residues. The whole variable domain, remainder taken from reference TRBV7-2 and TRBJ1-5, is GAGVSQSPSNKVTEKGKDVELRCDPISGHTALYWYRQSLGQGLEFLIYFQGNSAPDKSGLPSDRFSAERTGGSVSTLTIQRTQQEDSAVYLCASSSHPNQPQHFGDGTRLSIL.

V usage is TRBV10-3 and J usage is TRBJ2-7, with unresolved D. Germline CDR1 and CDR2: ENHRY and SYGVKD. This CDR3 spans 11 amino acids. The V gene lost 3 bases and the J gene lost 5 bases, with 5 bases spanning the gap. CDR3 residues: CAISDRDEQYF. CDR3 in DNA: TGTGCCATCAGTGATCGAGACGAGCAGTACTTC.

This CDR3 is CASRGGRAVGELFF. The CDR3 coding sequence is TGTGCCAGCAGAGGCGGGAGAGCGGTCGGGGAGCTGTTTTTT. The chain carries TRBV6-5 and TRBJ2-2; 7 bases line up with TRBD2. There are 14 residues in the CDR3. The germline gives CDR1 MNHEY, CDR2 SVGAGI. The junction had 8 bases not matched to a gene; V was cut back by 6 bases and J by 7 bases.

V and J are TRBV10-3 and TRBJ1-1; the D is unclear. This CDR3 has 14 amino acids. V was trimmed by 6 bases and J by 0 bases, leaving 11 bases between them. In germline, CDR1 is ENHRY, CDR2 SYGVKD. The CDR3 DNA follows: TGTGCCATCAGCCGAGACGGACTGAACACTGAAGCTTTCTTT. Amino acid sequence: CAISRDGLNTEAFF.

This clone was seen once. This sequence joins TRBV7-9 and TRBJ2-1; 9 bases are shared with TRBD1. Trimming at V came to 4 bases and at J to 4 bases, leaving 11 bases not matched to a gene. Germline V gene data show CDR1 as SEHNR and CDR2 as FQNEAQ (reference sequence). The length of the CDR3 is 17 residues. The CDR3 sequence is CASSSTRTGEEYNEQFF. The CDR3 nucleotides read TGTGCCAGCAGCTCGACTCGGACAGGGGAGGAATACAATGAGCAGTTCTTC. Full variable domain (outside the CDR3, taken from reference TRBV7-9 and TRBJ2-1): DTGVSQNPRHKITKRGQNVTFRCDPISEHNRLYWYRQTLGQGPEFLTYFQNEAQLEKSRLLSDRFSAERPKGSFSTLEIQRTEQGDSAMYLCASSSTRTGEEYNEQFFGPGTRLTVL.